The rows below give T cell receptor beta chains drawn from one sample of a study of CD8 T cells in ankylosing spondylitis. MiXCR, run by TCRdb on the 5' RACE reads, gives a single entry per CDR3 protein. This sample has about 160,000 distinct CDR3 sequences; around 17% occur once, and the top ten carry approximately 7.8%. Material: blood, either unsorted or a sorted T cell fraction (not recorded which). These receptors came from a male donor with ankylosing spondylitis or in good health (not recorded which). The CDR3 runs from the conserved cysteine through the conserved F or W. Fields, in order: clone size, V gene, J gene, D gene, CDR3 DNA, CDR3 protein. A D gene is named only where the DNA matches it firmly. Not every row has a clone size; where given, it reads once, few, many or a size class.

size: .; V: TRBV24-1; J: TRBJ2-1; D: .; DNA: TGTGCCACCAGTGATTCGGGGAACCCGGCAAATGAGCAGTTCTTC; CDR3: CATSDSGNPANEQFF
size: many; V: TRBV6-4; J: TRBJ2-3; D: .; DNA: TGTGCCAGCAGTGAAGGTGGGATGGATACGCAGTATTTT; CDR3: CASSEGGMDTQYF
size: few; V: TRBV20-1; J: TRBJ2-4; D: .; DNA: TGCAGTGCTAGAGAGGGGCAGTTGCGGACACAAAACATTCAGTACTTC; CDR3: CSAREGQLRTQNIQYF
size: many; V: TRBV5-1; J: TRBJ1-2; D: .; DNA: TGCGCCAGCAGTTTGGGAGTGGTTCCGGACTATGGCTACACCTTC; CDR3: CASSLGVVPDYGYTF
size: .; V: TRBV11-2; J: TRBJ2-1; D: TRBD2; DNA: TGTGCCAGCAGCTTACAGTTCCCTCTAGCGGGACAATACAATGAGCAGTTCTTC; CDR3: CASSLQFPLAGQYNEQFF
size: .; V: TRBV10-3; J: TRBJ2-7; D: TRBD1; DNA: TGTGCCAGCAGAGTCGACAGGGCCAGCTCCTACGAGCAGTACTTC; CDR3: CASRVDRASSYEQYF
size: few; V: TRBV27; J: TRBJ2-1; D: .; DNA: TGTGCCAGCAGTTTAGTTTGGGTATCGGGCTACAATGAGCAGTTCTTC; CDR3: CASSLVWVSGYNEQFF
size: .; V: TRBV9; J: TRBJ2-1; D: .; DNA: TGTGCCAGCAGCGTAGGGGAACTAACCGGTGAGCAGTTCTTC; CDR3: CASSVGELTGEQFF
size: .; V: TRBV20-1; J: TRBJ1-1; D: TRBD1; DNA: TGCAGTGCTAGAGATAGACAGGGGGTCGACACTGAAGCTTTCTTT; CDR3: CSARDRQGVDTEAFF
size: many; V: TRBV20-1; J: TRBJ2-3; D: TRBD1; DNA: TGCAGTGCTAACAACCGGGACAGGGGTGTCACAGATACGCAGTATTTT; CDR3: CSANNRDRGVTDTQYF
size: .; V: TRBV10-3; J: TRBJ2-1; D: TRBD2; DNA: TGTGCCATCCCCACCAGCGGGGGCAATGAGCAGTTCTTC; CDR3: CAIPTSGGNEQFF
size: many; V: TRBV20-1; J: TRBJ2-2; D: TRBD2; DNA: TGCAGTGCTACTATAGCGGGGAGGGACACCGGGGAGCTGTTTTTT; CDR3: CSATIAGRDTGELFF
size: few; V: TRBV28; J: TRBJ1-4; D: .; DNA: TGTGCCAGCAGTCTGGACAGCCGCCCAACTAATGAAAAACTGTTTTTT; CDR3: CASSLDSRPTNEKLFF
size: many; V: TRBV6-1; J: TRBJ1-6; D: TRBD1; DNA: TGTGCCAGCAGTGTACAGGGGAATTCACCCCTCCACTTT; CDR3: CASSVQGNSPLHF
size: .; V: TRBV28; J: TRBJ1-2; D: .; DNA: TGTGCCAGCAGTTTATTGGTGGCAGTTGGGGTAAATGGCTACACCTTC; CDR3: CASSLLVAVGVNGYTF
size: .; V: TRBV25-1; J: TRBJ2-1; D: .; DNA: TGTGCCAGCAGTGAATCGAGGAGGCCGGGCAATGAGCAGTTCTTC; CDR3: CASSESRRPGNEQFF
size: few; V: TRBV7-9; J: TRBJ2-7; D: .; DNA: TGTGCCAGCAGCTTAGACACGTCAGGAAGCGAGCAGTACTTC; CDR3: CASSLDTSGSEQYF
size: many; V: TRBV5-1; J: TRBJ2-5; D: TRBD2; DNA: TGCGCCAGCATCTCGAGACCAGCGGGAGAGGAGACCCAGTACTTC; CDR3: CASISRPAGEETQYF
size: few; V: TRBV14; J: TRBJ2-5; D: .; DNA: TGTGCCAGCAGCCAGGTCTTAGGGCAAGAGACCCAGTACTTC; CDR3: CASSQVLGQETQYF
size: many; V: TRBV29-1; J: TRBJ2-3; D: TRBD2; DNA: TGCAGCGTTTTAGCGGGAGACGCAGATACGCAGTATTTT; CDR3: CSVLAGDADTQYF
size: many; V: TRBV6-5; J: TRBJ1-1; D: .; DNA: TGTGCCAGCAGTTACTCGGGACGGAAAGGCACTGAAGCTTTCTTT; CDR3: CASSYSGRKGTEAFF
size: .; V: TRBV5-1; J: TRBJ2-2; D: .; DNA: TGCGCCAGCAGCTTGGGGGCAGGCGACACCGGGGAGCTGTTTTTT; CDR3: CASSLGAGDTGELFF
size: .; V: TRBV20-1; J: TRBJ2-1; D: .; DNA: TGCAGTGCTAGAGCCTTTTCCGCTAGCTCCTACAATGAGCAGTTCTTC; CDR3: CSARAFSASSYNEQFF
size: .; V: TRBV20-1; J: TRBJ2-3; D: .; DNA: TGCAGTGCTAGGGGGGGTGATACGCAGTATTTT; CDR3: CSARGGDTQYF
size: .; V: TRBV7-2; J: TRBJ2-5; D: .; DNA: TGTGCCAGCAGCTTAGTTAATAGAGGGACCCAGTACTTC; CDR3: CASSLVNRGTQYF
size: .; V: TRBV28; J: TRBJ2-7; D: TRBD2; DNA: TGTGCCAGCAAGACGGGAGGCCCCTACGAGCAGTACTTC; CDR3: CASKTGGPYEQYF
size: .; V: TRBV5-1; J: TRBJ1-4; D: TRBD1; DNA: TGCGCCAGCAGCCCCGGACAGGGCCATGAAAAACTGTTTTTT; CDR3: CASSPGQGHEKLFF
size: few; V: TRBV7-8; J: TRBJ2-7; D: .; DNA: TGTGCCAGCAGCCTAAAACCGTACGAGCAGTACTTC; CDR3: CASSLKPYEQYF
size: .; V: TRBV5-5; J: TRBJ2-7; D: .; DNA: TGTGCCAGCAGTCAACAGGGCTACGTGCAGTACTTC; CDR3: CASSQQGYVQYF
size: few; V: TRBV2; J: TRBJ1-5; D: .; DNA: TGTGCCAGCAGCGCAGACAGATATAGCAATCAGCCCCAGCATTTT; CDR3: CASSADRYSNQPQHF
size: few; V: TRBV29-1; J: TRBJ2-1; D: TRBD1; DNA: TGCAGCGTTGCCCTGAACAGGGGGAACTACAATGAGCAGTTCTTC; CDR3: CSVALNRGNYNEQFF
size: .; V: TRBV7-2; J: TRBJ2-1; D: .; DNA: TGTGCCAGCAGCTTCGGACCTGAGCAGTTCTTC; CDR3: CASSFGPEQFF
size: .; V: TRBV11-2; J: TRBJ2-5; D: TRBD2; DNA: TGTGCCAGCAGCTTGGGGGCTAGCGGGAGTTTGGAGACCCAGTACTTC; CDR3: CASSLGASGSLETQYF
size: few; V: TRBV4-2; J: TRBJ2-7; D: TRBD2; DNA: TGTGCCAGCGGGGAGGGACTGAACTACGAGCAGTACTTC; CDR3: CASGEGLNYEQYF
size: many; V: TRBV20-1; J: TRBJ2-3; D: .; DNA: TGCAGTGCTACAAACATGGGCGAAGGAGGCACAGATACGCAGTATTTT; CDR3: CSATNMGEGGTDTQYF
size: many; V: TRBV20-1; J: TRBJ2-7; D: .; DNA: TGCAGTGCCCCCGTGGGGGGGCTCTCCTACGAGCAGTACTTC; CDR3: CSAPVGGLSYEQYF
size: few; V: TRBV10-2; J: TRBJ1-1; D: .; DNA: TGCGCCAGCAGTGAAACAGGGAACACTGAAGCTTTCTTT; CDR3: CASSETGNTEAFF
size: .; V: TRBV5-1; J: TRBJ1-1; D: .; DNA: TGCGCCAGCAGCCAAGACGGCCAGGACACTGAAGCTTTCTTT; CDR3: CASSQDGQDTEAFF
size: many; V: TRBV5-1; J: TRBJ1-1; D: .; DNA: TGCGCCAGCAGCTTGGTCAGGGGAATAACTGAAGCTTTCTTT; CDR3: CASSLVRGITEAFF
size: .; V: TRBV27; J: TRBJ1-4; D: .; DNA: TGTGCCAGCAGTTCGGGTTGGGTGGCTAATGAAAAACTGTTTTTT; CDR3: CASSSGWVANEKLFF
size: few; V: TRBV6-5; J: TRBJ2-7; D: .; DNA: TGTGCCAGCAGTTGGACCTTCGGTTACGAGCAGTACTTC; CDR3: CASSWTFGYEQYF
size: many; V: TRBV25-1; J: TRBJ2-1; D: .; DNA: TGTGCCAGCAGTGGCCTTTACGGGAGTGGCAATGAGCAGTTCTTC; CDR3: CASSGLYGSGNEQFF
size: few; V: TRBV6-5; J: TRBJ2-2; D: TRBD2; DNA: TGTGCCAGCAGTTACCTGAGGGGACTAGCGGGGCCGAACACCGGGGAGCTGTTTTTT; CDR3: CASSYLRGLAGPNTGELFF
size: .; V: TRBV20-1; J: TRBJ2-1; D: TRBD2; DNA: TGCAGTGCTGTGACTAGCCCTGAGCAGTTCTTC; CDR3: CSAVTSPEQFF
size: many; V: TRBV7-6; J: TRBJ1-4; D: .; DNA: TGTGCCAGCACCGTCGGGGGAGGAGGAGAAAAACTGTTTTTT; CDR3: CASTVGGGGEKLFF
size: many; V: TRBV6-1; J: TRBJ2-3; D: .; DNA: TGTGCCAGCAGTGATGGGTACACCACAGATACGCAGTATTTT; CDR3: CASSDGYTTDTQYF
size: few; V: TRBV6-5; J: TRBJ1-3; D: .; DNA: TGTGCCAGCAGTTACTCGGGAATCTCTGGAAACACCATATATTTT; CDR3: CASSYSGISGNTIYF
size: many; V: TRBV29-1; J: TRBJ2-5; D: TRBD2; DNA: TGCAGCGTTAGAATCAGCGGGAGATTTGAGACCCAGTACTTC; CDR3: CSVRISGRFETQYF